A selection of T cell receptor beta chains follows, all from one sample in a study of tumor T cells in aggressive B-cell lymphoma. Sequencing used immunoSEQ multiplex PCR; TCRdb keeps in-frame clones, though not all of them. Among 9,000 to 13,000 clones, 85% to 95% were seen once, and the ten largest hold 3% to 3.5%. The material sequenced was tumor tissue. These receptors all stem from an adult with diffuse large B cell lymphoma. CDR3s include the opening cysteine and the closing phenylalanine or tryptophan. D genes are given only for firm matches. A row's size may be missing; if present it is once, few, many or a size class.

d_call clone_size j_call v_call cdr3_aa cdr3_nt
TRBD1 . TRBJ1-3 TRBV9 CASSPGGHPTDTIYF TGTGCCAGCAGCCCAGGGGGACACCCAACGGACACCATATATTTT
TRBD1 . TRBJ1-2 TRBV5-1 CASSPQGDYGYTF TGCGCCAGCAGCCCACAGGGGGACTATGGCTACACCTTC
TRBD1 . TRBJ1-6 TRBV7-9 CASSPWTGGDSPLHF TGTGCCAGCAGCCCCTGGACAGGGGGTGATTCACCCCTCCACTTT
. . TRBJ1-5 TRBV5-6 CASSTALEPQHF TGTGCCAGCAGCACAGCCTTGGAGCCCCAGCATTTT
TRBD2 . TRBJ2-3 TRBV15 CATSRGLRAQTSGGRGTQYF TGTGCCACCAGCAGAGGGCTGAGGGCGCAGACTAGCGGGGGCCGGGGTACGCAGTATTTT
. . TRBJ1-2 TRBV6-6 CASTMAYGYTF TGTGCCAGCACCATGGCCTATGGCTACACCTTC
TRBD1 . TRBJ1-2 TRBV4-1 CASSTAGFRDRVGDGYTF TGCGCCAGCAGCACCGCGGGCTTTAGGGACAGGGTAGGGGACGGCTACACCTTC
. . TRBJ1-2 TRBV7-6 CASSLTENYGYTF TGTGCCAGCAGCCTGACAGAGAACTATGGCTACACCTTC
. once TRBJ2-2 TRBV5-1 CASSSTGANTGELFF TGCGCCAGCAGCTCGACAGGAGCGAACACCGGGGAGCTGTTTTTT
TRBD1 . TRBJ1-1 TRBV13 CASSRTGDSGSETFF TGTGCCAGCAGCCGTACAGGGGACTCAGGGTCTGAAACTTTCTTT